Included here is one TCR beta chain sequence, with context. The multiple sclerosis control group was made up of treatment-naive patients with stable or active relapsing-remitting disease. CD8+ and CD4+ T cells were negatively isolated; TEMRA cells were FACS-enriched. This sample stems from a study of CD8 T cells in Susac syndrome. Random hexamers were used to reverse transcribe an amount of 0.5 to 1 ug RNA. The CDR3 of TCR beta was amplified by immunoSEQ multiplex PCR across 54 Vbeta and 13 Jbeta. From the immunoSEQ multiplex PCR reads, TCRdb called clonotypes with MiXCR, one entry per CDR3 protein. The sample consists of about 180,000 distinct CDR3 sequences, almost 96% of them appearing once. The sequence was obtained from a human donor with multiple sclerosis. Sequenced sample: CD4+ T cells from PBMCs.

The CDR3, as DNA: TGTGCCTGGAGTGTACCCAGTTCGATGACCACCGAAGCTTTCTTT. It specifies CAWSVPSSMTTEAFF. This chain links TRBV30 with TRBJ1-1; D call uncertain. V lost 0 bases and J 8 bases, leaving 19 bases between the germline ends. From germline, CDR1 is GTSNPN and CDR2 SVGIG (reference sequence). The CDR3 has 15 residues. The full variable domain, completed using reference TRBV30 and TRBJ1-1, is SQTIHQWPATLVQPVGSPLSLECTVEGTSNPNLYWYRQAAGRGLQLLFYSVGIGQISSEVPQNLSASRPQDRQFILSSKKLLLSDSGFYLCAWSVPSSMTTEAFFGQGTRLTVV.